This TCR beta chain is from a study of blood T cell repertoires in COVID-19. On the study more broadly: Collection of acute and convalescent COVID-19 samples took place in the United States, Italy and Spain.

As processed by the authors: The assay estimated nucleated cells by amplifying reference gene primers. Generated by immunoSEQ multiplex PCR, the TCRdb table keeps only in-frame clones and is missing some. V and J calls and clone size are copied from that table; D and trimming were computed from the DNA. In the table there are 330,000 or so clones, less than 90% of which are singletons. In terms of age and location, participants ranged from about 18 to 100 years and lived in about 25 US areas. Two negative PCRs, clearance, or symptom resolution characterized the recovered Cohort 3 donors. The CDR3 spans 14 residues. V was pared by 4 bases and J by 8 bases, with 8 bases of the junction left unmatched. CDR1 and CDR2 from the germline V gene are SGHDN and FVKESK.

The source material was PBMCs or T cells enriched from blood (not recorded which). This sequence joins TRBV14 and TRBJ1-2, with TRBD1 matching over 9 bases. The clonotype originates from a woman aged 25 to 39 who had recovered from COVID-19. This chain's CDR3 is CASSRLQGAGGYTF. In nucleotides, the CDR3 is TGTGCCAGCAGCCGCCTACAGGGGGCGGGGGGCTACACCTTC.